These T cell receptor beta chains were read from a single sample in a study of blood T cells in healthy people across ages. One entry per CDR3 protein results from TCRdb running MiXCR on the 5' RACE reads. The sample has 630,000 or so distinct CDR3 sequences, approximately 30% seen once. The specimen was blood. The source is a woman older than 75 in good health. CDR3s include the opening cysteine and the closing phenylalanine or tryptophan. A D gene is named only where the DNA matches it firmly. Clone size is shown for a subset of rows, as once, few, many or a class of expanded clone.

TGTGCCACCAGCAGAGATGGCGACTATGGCTACACCTTC CATSRDGDYGYTF TRBV15 many TRBJ1-2 -
TGTGCCAGCAGCTCCTATGGGAGGAACAATGAGCAGTTCTTC CASSSYGRNNEQFF TRBV7-2 few TRBJ2-1 -
TGTGCCAGCAGTGACCGGGACAGCACAGATGCACAGTATTTT CASSDRDSTDAQYF TRBV12-3/TRBV12-4 - TRBJ2-3 TRBD1
TGCGCCAGCAGCCAAGATCCCAGGTCCGGCATTCAGTACTTC CASSQDPRSGIQYF TRBV4-1 - TRBJ2-4 -
TGTGCCAGCAGCTCGACAGGTCAATACTATGGCTACACCTTC CASSSTGQYYGYTF TRBV7-3 few TRBJ1-2 -
TGCAGTGCTAGTGGCCCTCAGCCTAGCGGGGGGCCAGATACGCAGTATTTT CSASGPQPSGGPDTQYF TRBV20-1 - TRBJ2-3 TRBD2
TGTGCCTGGAGTGGTCCGGGGAATGAGCAGTACTTC CAWSGPGNEQYF TRBV30 - TRBJ2-5 -
TGTGCCAGTAGTACTACAGGGCAAAACATTCAGTACTTC CASSTTGQNIQYF TRBV19 - TRBJ2-4 -
TGTGCCAGCAGCCGATCCCGGCTAGCGGGGGAAAACAATGAGCAGTTCTTC CASSRSRLAGENNEQFF TRBV12-3/TRBV12-4 many TRBJ2-1 TRBD2
TGTGCCAGCAGTCCCCTTGATAATAGGGGGGCCTACGAGCAGTACTTC CASSPLDNRGAYEQYF TRBV27 many TRBJ2-7 -
TGTGCCAGCAGCGACGGGGGAAATGCAGATACGCAGTATTTT CASSDGGNADTQYF TRBV9 - TRBJ2-3 -
TGTGCCAGCAGTACACAGGGTGGCTCCCCTAAATTAGAGACCCAGTACTTC CASSTQGGSPKLETQYF TRBV28 many TRBJ2-5 -
TGTGCCAGCAGGTCCTTAGCTTCCCCAGGGAACACCGGGGAGCTGTTTTTT CASRSLASPGNTGELFF TRBV5-6 - TRBJ2-2 -
TGTGCCAGCAGATGGACAGGGGGCAATCAGCCCCAGCATTTT CASRWTGGNQPQHF TRBV6-1 many TRBJ1-5 TRBD1
TGTGCCAGCAGCTTTTTGACAGGGGGCGGAGATACGCAGTATTTT CASSFLTGGGDTQYF TRBV5-5 many TRBJ2-3 TRBD1
TGTGCCAGCAGTTACCTTCGGACAGACGGGACCCAGTACTTC CASSYLRTDGTQYF TRBV6-5 many TRBJ2-5 -
TGTGCCAGCAGTGTCCGGGACAGGGGTTTAAACACTGAAGCTTTCTTT CASSVRDRGLNTEAFF TRBV6-1 - TRBJ1-1 TRBD1
TGTGCCAGCAGCGTAAGTGCAGATACGCAGTATTTT CASSVSADTQYF TRBV9 many TRBJ2-3 -
TGTGCCAGCAGTCCCGATACAGGGCCAGATACGCAGTATTTT CASSPDTGPDTQYF TRBV12-3/TRBV12-4 many TRBJ2-3 -
TGTGCCACCAGCCGGGAGGCCCAGAATGAAAAACTGTTTTTT CATSREAQNEKLFF TRBV15 - TRBJ1-4 -
TGTGGCAGCAGCGTAAGTCTAGACCTCTACGAGCGGTACTTC CGSSVSLDLYERYF TRBV9 - TRBJ2-7 -
TGTGCCAGCAGCTCAGATGGGGGTAGGGAGACCCAGTACTTC CASSSDGGRETQYF TRBV7-9 many TRBJ2-5 -
TGTGCCAGCAGTCCCCTAATGCGCGGGCCCTCTGGGGCCAACGTCCTGACTTTC CASSPLMRGPSGANVLTF TRBV28 many TRBJ2-6 -
TGTGCCAGCAGCACTACGACAGGGGGCAATTCACCCCTCCACTTT CASSTTTGGNSPLHF TRBV14 few TRBJ1-6 TRBD1
TGCAGCGTGCTGACTAAAAACATTCAGTACTTC CSVLTKNIQYF TRBV29-1 many TRBJ2-4 -
TGTGCCAGTAGCCCCAAGGACAGGGGGAGCCTACAGCCCCAGCATTTT CASSPKDRGSLQPQHF TRBV19 - TRBJ1-5 TRBD1
TGCAGTGCTAGAAGACTAGCGGGGGCCTACGAGCAGTACTTC CSARRLAGAYEQYF TRBV20-1 - TRBJ2-7 TRBD2
TGCAGTGCTACCCCCGGGGCCGGTACCGGGGAGCTGTTTTTT CSATPGAGTGELFF TRBV20-1 many TRBJ2-2 -
TGTGCCACCAGTGACAGGACTAGCACAGATACGCAGTATTTT CATSDRTSTDTQYF TRBV24-1 few TRBJ2-3 -